This T cell receptor (beta chain) was recovered during a study of T cell responses to AZD1222 COVID-19 vaccine. The study, taken as a whole, reports: There were mostly white British donors and more females than males, and clonal diversity was possibly underestimated. Regions 160-218 and 743-854 dominated among vaccine-associated CD4 TCRs spanning spike. No day 14 peak samples; only post-peak repertoires were characterized.

In regard to this clone: Its antigen is still unknown.

The CDR3 contains 12 residues. V was trimmed by 5 bases and J by 1 base, leaving 5 bases between them. The germline gives CDR1 ENHRY, CDR2 SYGVKD. TCRdb's copy holds only in-frame clones and misses some; the assay was immunoSEQ multiplex PCR. This sample has some 120,000 clones, with 85% to 90% found just once. This specimen consisted of peripheral blood, obtained on day 0 of AZD1222 vaccination. This chain uses TRBV10-3 with TRBJ1-2, with D uncertain. This TCR was recovered from an adult in good health. CDR3 region: CAISWSNYGYTF. Written as DNA, the CDR3 is TGTGCCATCAGTTGGAGTAACTATGGCTACACCTTC.